Listed below are T cell receptor beta chains from one sample, sequenced in a study of blood T cell repertoires in COVID-19. Here immunoSEQ multiplex PCR was the method, and the copy in TCRdb shows in-frame clones only, minus some. The table includes a few hundred thousand clones, 88% detected once. Sequencing was performed on PBMCs or T cells enriched from blood (not recorded which). The receptor source for this set is a woman between 18 and 29 years old who had recovered from COVID-19. Each CDR3 is given with its conserved first and last residue. D genes are given only for firm matches. The size field is filled for only some rows; it gives once, few, many or a size class.

v_gene,abundance,d_gene,j_gene,CDR3nt,CDR3aa
TRBV2,-,-,TRBJ2-3,TGTGCCAGCAGTCACACTAAGATGGATACGCAGTATTTT,CASSHTKMDTQYF
TRBV3-1/TRBV3-2,-,-,TRBJ2-5,TGTGCCAGCAGCCAAGTTAGCTCCTACTCAGAGACCCAGTACTTC,CASSQVSSYSETQYF
TRBV5-1,-,-,TRBJ2-2,TGCGCCAGCAGCTTTACGAGGACAGACACCGGGGAGCTGTTTTTT,CASSFTRTDTGELFF
TRBV11-2,-,TRBD2,TRBJ2-1,TGTGCCAGCAGCTCCGCAGGAGCGGGGAGCTCCTACAATGAGCAGTTCTTC,CASSSAGAGSSYNEQFF
TRBV5-6,-,-,TRBJ1-1,TGTGCCAGCGACCATCGGCAGGGGTTGAACACTGAAGCTTTCTTT,CASDHRQGLNTEAFF
TRBV11-2,once,-,TRBJ2-7,TGTGCCAGCAGCTCAGTGACTACTCGCGGTGGGCAGTACTTC,CASSSVTTRGGQYF
TRBV27,once,-,TRBJ1-6,TGTGCCAGCAGTTTATCGGGCTCCTCACCCCTCCACTTT,CASSLSGSSPLHF
TRBV6-5,-,-,TRBJ2-7,TGTGCCAGCAGCTATTCAGGTTCCTACGAGCAGTACTTC,CASSYSGSYEQYF
TRBV10-3,-,-,TRBJ1-1,TGTGCCATCAGGGACAGCCAGGCGACGAGCACTGAAGCTTTCTTT,CAIRDSQATSTEAFF
TRBV7-2,-,-,TRBJ1-5,TGTGCCAGCAGCTTATTGTCAGGGGATCAGCCCCAGCATTTT,CASSLLSGDQPQHF
TRBV13,-,TRBD1,TRBJ1-1,TGTGCCAGCAGCTTAGGGCGAGCACAGGGGGTGAACACTGAAGCTTTCTTT,CASSLGRAQGVNTEAFF
TRBV6-5,-,TRBD1,TRBJ2-7,TGTGCCAGCAGTCCTACAGGGGCGGGCGAGCAGTACTTC,CASSPTGAGEQYF
TRBV19,-,TRBD1,TRBJ1-4,TGTGCCAGTAGCCTGGACAGGGGAAAGGAAAAACTGTTTTTT,CASSLDRGKEKLFF
TRBV5-6,-,-,TRBJ1-1,TGTGCCAGCAGCTTGAGCGCCGGCACTGAAGCTTTCTTT,CASSLSAGTEAFF
TRBV4-1,-,TRBD1,TRBJ1-5,TGCGCCAGCAGCCAAGTACAGGGGCCGGGTGGCAATCAGCCCCAGCATTTT,CASSQVQGPGGNQPQHF
TRBV7-8,-,-,TRBJ2-5,TGTGCCAGCAGCTTCCGAGAGACCCAGTACTTC,CASSFRETQYF
TRBV4-3,-,-,TRBJ1-2,TGCGCCAGCAGCCAAGGACCGGGAGGCGACTATGGCTACACCTTC,CASSQGPGGDYGYTF
TRBV5-4,-,-,TRBJ2-7,TGTGCCAGCAGCCAGGACGGGGTATACGAGCAGTACTTC,CASSQDGVYEQYF
TRBV6-5,once,TRBD1,TRBJ2-7,TGTGCCAGCACAAAGGGGACAGGGGGCTACGAGCAGTACTTC,CASTKGTGGYEQYF
TRBV14,-,TRBD2,TRBJ2-3,TGTGCCAGCAGCCAAGGTGCATCGCGGGGGGGCGGGACAGATACGCAGTATTTT,CASSQGASRGGGTDTQYF
TRBV4-1,-,TRBD1,TRBJ2-7,TGCGCCAGCAGCCTCCGGACAGGTGAGTTCTACGAGCAGTACTTC,CASSLRTGEFYEQYF
TRBV5-1,-,TRBD2,TRBJ2-3,TGCGCCAGCAGCTTGGAAGCGGGAAACACAGATACGCAGTATTTT,CASSLEAGNTDTQYF
TRBV7-9,-,TRBD1,TRBJ1-5,TGTGCCAGCAGTCGCGGGACAGGGGGACAGCCCCAGCATTTT,CASSRGTGGQPQHF
TRBV6-5,-,TRBD1,TRBJ1-1,TGTGCCACCTACCCCCGGGGACAGGGGAACACTGAAGCTTTCTTT,CATYPRGQGNTEAFF
TRBV5-8,once,-,TRBJ1-5,TGTGCCAGCAGCCCTTCGACAGGCTATAGCAATCAGCCCCAGCATTTT,CASSPSTGYSNQPQHF
TRBV20-1,-,TRBD1,TRBJ1-1,TGCAGTGCTAGGGCGACAGGGGAAGCTTTCTTT,CSARATGEAFF
TRBV23-1,-,-,TRBJ1-1,TGCGCCAGCAGTCCCCTCCGTGCTTTCTTT,CASSPLRAFF
TRBV10-2,-,TRBD2,TRBJ2-7,TGCGCCAGCACCCTAGCGGGGGGAACCTACGAGCAGTACTTC,CASTLAGGTYEQYF
TRBV6-2/TRBV6-3,-,TRBD2,TRBJ2-5,TGTGCCAGCAGTTACCCGCCTAGCGGGGGGGCATTAGAGACCCAGTACTTC,CASSYPPSGGALETQYF